The clone carrying this T cell receptor beta chain was observed a handful of times. Its matching antigen is unknown. With 60 Vbeta and 13 Jbeta primers, the PCR was carried out. Clones were sequenced by immunoSEQ multiplex PCR, and TCRdb holds only the in-frame ones, with some missing. The sample consists of over 60,000 clones, roughly 70% of them appearing once. The data belong to a study of cytomegalovirus exposure and HLA in healthy donors. Overall study context: T cells numbering about 179 million yielded 100 million to 120 million unique TCR beta sequences in an earlier analysis. Of the donors genotyped, approximately 410 in all, about 82% fell in the Caucasian-associated ancestry cluster.

Study results and limitations: Analyses of presence and absence presupposed an approximately uniform sequencing depth across donors. Previous analysis showed most TCR beta V segments were productive about 90% or about 30% of the time.

The clonotype originates from a man in his 70s in good health and CMV-seronegative. Sequences were obtained from PBMCs.

The CDR3 here is CASSLLGSGLSGYTF. Here the CDR3 DNA reads TGCGCCAGCAGCCTATTGGGCAGTGGGTTGTCTGGCTACACCTTC. The rearrangement links TRBV5-1 to TRBJ1-2; D remains ambiguous. Germline CDR1 SGHRS, CDR2 YFSETQ. The V end was cut by 4 bases, the J end by 7 bases, with 20 bases between. The CDR3 has 15 residues.